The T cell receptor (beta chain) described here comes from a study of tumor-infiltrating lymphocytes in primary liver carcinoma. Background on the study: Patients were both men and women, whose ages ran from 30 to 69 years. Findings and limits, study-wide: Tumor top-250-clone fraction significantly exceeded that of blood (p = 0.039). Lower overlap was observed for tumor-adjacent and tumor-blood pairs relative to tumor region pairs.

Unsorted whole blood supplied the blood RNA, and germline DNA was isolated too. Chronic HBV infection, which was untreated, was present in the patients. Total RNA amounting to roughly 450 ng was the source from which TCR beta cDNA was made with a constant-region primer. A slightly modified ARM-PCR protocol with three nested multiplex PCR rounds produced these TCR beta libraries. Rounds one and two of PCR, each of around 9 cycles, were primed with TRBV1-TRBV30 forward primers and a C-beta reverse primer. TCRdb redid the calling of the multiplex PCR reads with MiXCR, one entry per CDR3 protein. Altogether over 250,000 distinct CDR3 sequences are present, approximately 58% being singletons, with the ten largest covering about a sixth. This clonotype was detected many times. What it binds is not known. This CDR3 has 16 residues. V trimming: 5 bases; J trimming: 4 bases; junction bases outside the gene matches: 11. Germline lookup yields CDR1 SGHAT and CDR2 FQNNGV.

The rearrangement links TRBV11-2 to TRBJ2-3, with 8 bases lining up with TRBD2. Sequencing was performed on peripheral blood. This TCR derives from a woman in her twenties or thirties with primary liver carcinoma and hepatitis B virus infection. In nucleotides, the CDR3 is TGTGCCAGCAGCCCCAGCGGGAGAGGGGTGGCAGATACGCAGTATTTT. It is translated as CASSPSGRGVADTQYF.